This TCR beta chain was documented in a study of long-term antiretroviral therapy in people with HIV. At the level of the study: The oldest specimens predate the 2015 immediate-ART recommendation by about a decade.

In this sample, this clone turned up a few times. Survey level was the resolution at which the v3.0 immunoSEQ assay ran. Measured with immunoSEQ multiplex PCR; TCRdb has only the in-frame clones, and not every one. The sample has approximately 35,000 clones; almost 97% are singletons. CDR1 is LGHNA, CDR2 YSLEER, per germline. This CDR3 comprises 14 residues. The V end was cut by 5 bases, the J end by 4 bases, with 15 bases between. This specimen consisted of unsorted PBMCs, obtained 6.9 years after starting antiretroviral therapy. The chain combines TRBV4-3 with TRBJ2-7; no clear D. The clonotype was recovered from a man aged 30 to 45 with HIV. This chain's CDR3 is CASSSSRTSYEQYF. CDR3 DNA: TGCGCCAGCAGCTCAAGCAGGACCTCGTACGAGCAGTACTTC.